This T cell receptor (beta chain) appears in the sequencing data of a study of blood T cell repertoires in COVID-19. Turning to the study itself: The study drew acute and convalescent COVID-19 samples from the United States, Italy and Spain. PBMCs, B-cell-depleted T cells, or T cells were the source of the cDNA or gDNA that made up the material.

Original handling: Estimation of nucleated cell counts relied on the amplification of reference gene primers. Profiled with immunoSEQ multiplex PCR; TCRdb holds only in-frame clones, not every one. V and J calls and clone size are copied from that table; D and trimming were computed from the DNA. The sample holds approximately 340,000 clones, about 83% seen once. CDR3 length: 14 amino acids. V gave up 4 bases and J gave up 8 bases; unmatched junction bases: 3. Per the germline V gene, CDR1 is MNHEY and CDR2 is SVGAGI. What was sequenced was peripheral blood. This sequence joins TRBV6-5 and TRBJ2-1; TRBD2 matches 12 bases. This receptor was identified in a man between 25 and 39 years old with active or convalescent COVID-19. The CDR3 bases are TGTGCCAGCAGTTCGACTAGCGGGAGCGATGAGCAGTTCTTC. This translates into CASSSTSGSDEQFF.